This is a list of T cell receptor beta chains from one sample in a study of cytomegalovirus exposure and HLA in healthy donors. The protocol was immunoSEQ multiplex PCR, while the TCRdb copy is restricted to in-frame clones and leaves out a portion. The sample comprises around 180,000 clones, more than 85% of which are singletons, and about 0.23% rests with the top ten. Sample: PBMCs. These receptors all come from a girl under three years old in good health and CMV-seronegative. CDR3s include the opening cysteine and the closing phenylalanine or tryptophan. Each record gives: CDR3 protein, CDR3 DNA, clone size, V gene, D gene, J gene. The D gene is left open where the match is weak. A clone size is listed for some rows: how often the clone was seen (once, few, many), or a class if it is expanded.

cdr3_aa: CASSPLRTPDNSPLHF
cdr3_nt: TGTGCCAGCAGCCCTCTAAGGACACCGGATAATTCACCCCTCCACTTT
clone_size: NA
v_call: TRBV7-9
d_call: NA
j_call: TRBJ1-6

cdr3_aa: CAARDRDNEKLFF
cdr3_nt: TGTGCCGCTCGGGACAGGGATAATGAAAAACTGTTTTTT
clone_size: NA
v_call: TRBV5-4
d_call: TRBD1
j_call: TRBJ1-4

cdr3_aa: CASSLGQGAQETQYF
cdr3_nt: TGTGCCAGCAGCTTAGGGCAGGGGGCCCAAGAGACCCAGTACTTC
clone_size: NA
v_call: TRBV7-9
d_call: TRBD1
j_call: TRBJ2-5

cdr3_aa: CASSLGRLSSYEQYF
cdr3_nt: TGTGCCAGCAGCTTAGGGCGGCTTAGCTCCTACGAGCAGTACTTC
clone_size: once
v_call: TRBV11-2
d_call: NA
j_call: TRBJ2-7

cdr3_aa: CASSIGGPYEQYF
cdr3_nt: TGTGCCAGCAGTATCGGGGGACCCTACGAGCAGTACTTC
clone_size: few
v_call: TRBV6-5
d_call: NA
j_call: TRBJ2-7

cdr3_aa: CASSTQALYGYTF
cdr3_nt: TGTGCCAGTAGTACCCAGGCCCTCTATGGCTACACCTTC
clone_size: NA
v_call: TRBV19
d_call: NA
j_call: TRBJ1-2

cdr3_aa: CASSYRGGGNQPQHF
cdr3_nt: TGTGCCAGCAGCTACAGGGGAGGAGGCAATCAGCCCCAGCATTTT
clone_size: NA
v_call: TRBV6-5
d_call: TRBD1
j_call: TRBJ1-5

cdr3_aa: CSVDRDVGYTF
cdr3_nt: TGCAGCGTTGACAGGGATGTTGGCTACACCTTC
clone_size: NA
v_call: TRBV29-1
d_call: NA
j_call: TRBJ1-2

cdr3_aa: CASRRGGGASSSYNEQFF
cdr3_nt: TGCGCCAGTAGGCGCGGAGGGGGCGCTTCGAGCTCCTACAATGAGCAGTTCTTC
clone_size: NA
v_call: TRBV4-1
d_call: NA
j_call: TRBJ2-1

cdr3_aa: CASSHEQGPAEKLFF
cdr3_nt: TGTGCCAGCAGCCACGAACAGGGACCCGCCGAAAAACTGTTTTTT
clone_size: few
v_call: TRBV4-2
d_call: NA
j_call: TRBJ1-4

cdr3_aa: CASSSSGAYEQYF
cdr3_nt: TGTGCCAGCAGCTCCAGCGGAGCCTACGAGCAGTACTTC
clone_size: NA
v_call: TRBV5-4
d_call: NA
j_call: TRBJ2-7

cdr3_aa: CASSEVTANTEAFF
cdr3_nt: TGTGCCAGCAGTGAAGTCACAGCGAACACTGAAGCTTTCTTT
clone_size: NA
v_call: TRBV6-1
d_call: NA
j_call: TRBJ1-1

cdr3_aa: CAWSPTGAYNEQFF
cdr3_nt: TGTGCCTGGAGTCCCACAGGGGCCTACAATGAGCAGTTCTTC
clone_size: once
v_call: TRBV30
d_call: TRBD1
j_call: TRBJ2-1

cdr3_aa: CASSPRTGNQPQHF
cdr3_nt: TGTGCCAGCAGCCCCCGGACAGGCAATCAGCCCCAGCATTTT
clone_size: NA
v_call: TRBV7-8
d_call: NA
j_call: TRBJ1-5

cdr3_aa: CASSPIGTAYNEQFF
cdr3_nt: TGTGCCAGCTCACCAATAGGGACAGCCTACAATGAGCAGTTCTTC
clone_size: once
v_call: TRBV18
d_call: TRBD1
j_call: TRBJ2-1

cdr3_aa: CASSVLDSSYEQYF
cdr3_nt: TGTGCCAGCAGCGTATTGGACAGTTCCTACGAGCAGTACTTC
clone_size: NA
v_call: TRBV9
d_call: NA
j_call: TRBJ2-7

cdr3_aa: CASSLLAGDTQYF
cdr3_nt: TGTGCCAGCAGCTTACTAGCGGGAGATACGCAGTATTTT
clone_size: NA
v_call: TRBV5-4
d_call: TRBD2
j_call: TRBJ2-3

cdr3_aa: CASSRRTGNAYEQYF
cdr3_nt: TGTGCCAGCAGTCGAAGGACAGGCAACGCCTACGAGCAGTACTTC
clone_size: NA
v_call: TRBV5-8
d_call: TRBD1
j_call: TRBJ2-7

cdr3_aa: CASRGQGNQPQHF
cdr3_nt: TGTGCCAGCAGGGGACAGGGTAATCAGCCCCAGCATTTT
clone_size: NA
v_call: TRBV2
d_call: TRBD1
j_call: TRBJ1-5

cdr3_aa: CASSSDLNYEQYF
cdr3_nt: TGTGCCAGCAGCTCGGACTTAAACTACGAGCAGTACTTC
clone_size: NA
v_call: TRBV6-5
d_call: NA
j_call: TRBJ2-7

cdr3_aa: CSFSSRGELFF
cdr3_nt: TGCAGCTTCTCGTCCCGGGGTGAGCTGTTTTTT
clone_size: NA
v_call: TRBV29-1
d_call: NA
j_call: TRBJ2-2

cdr3_aa: CASSLGRAEYF
cdr3_nt: TGTGCCAGCAGCTTGGGGCGGGCAGAGTACTTC
clone_size: few
v_call: TRBV5-6
d_call: NA
j_call: TRBJ2-5

cdr3_aa: CASRGTSGKEQFF
cdr3_nt: TGTGCCAGCAGGGGGACTAGCGGAAAGGAGCAGTTCTTC
clone_size: NA
v_call: TRBV27
d_call: TRBD2
j_call: TRBJ2-1

cdr3_aa: CAWSVIRTSGASTDTQYF
cdr3_nt: TGTGCCTGGAGTGTTATCAGGACTAGCGGGGCTAGCACAGATACGCAGTATTTT
clone_size: NA
v_call: TRBV30
d_call: TRBD2
j_call: TRBJ2-3

cdr3_aa: CASSGTASSYNEQFF
cdr3_nt: TGTGCCAGCAGCGGGACAGCAAGCTCCTACAATGAGCAGTTCTTC
clone_size: NA
v_call: TRBV11-3
d_call: TRBD1
j_call: TRBJ2-1

cdr3_aa: CASSLGRGQDSPLHF
cdr3_nt: TGTGCCAGCAGCTTGGGAAGGGGGCAGGATTCACCCCTCCACTTT
clone_size: NA
v_call: TRBV5-4
d_call: TRBD1
j_call: TRBJ1-6

cdr3_aa: CASSPQVGSGGNEQFF
cdr3_nt: TGTGCCAGCTCACCACAGGTTGGTAGCGGGGGGAATGAGCAGTTCTTC
clone_size: NA
v_call: TRBV18
d_call: TRBD2
j_call: TRBJ2-1

cdr3_aa: CAIMELSGANVLTF
cdr3_nt: TGTGCCATAATGGAACTATCTGGGGCCAACGTCCTGACTTTC
clone_size: once
v_call: TRBV2
d_call: NA
j_call: TRBJ2-6

cdr3_aa: CSSSTSYEQYF
cdr3_nt: TGTTCCAGCAGCACTTCCTACGAGCAGTACTTC
clone_size: NA
v_call: TRBV7-9
d_call: NA
j_call: TRBJ2-7

cdr3_aa: CASSLQGQGQFSPLHF
cdr3_nt: TGTGCCAGCAGTTTACAAGGACAGGGACAATTCTCACCCCTCCACTTT
clone_size: NA
v_call: TRBV27
d_call: TRBD1
j_call: TRBJ1-6

cdr3_aa: CASSIQTGGERMNTEAFF
cdr3_nt: TGTGCCAGCAGTATACAGACAGGGGGAGAGAGGATGAACACTGAAGCTTTCTTT
clone_size: once
v_call: TRBV27
d_call: TRBD1
j_call: TRBJ1-1

cdr3_aa: CASSSEYEQYF
cdr3_nt: TGTGCCAGCAGCTCCGAATACGAGCAGTACTTC
clone_size: NA
v_call: TRBV5-4
d_call: NA
j_call: TRBJ2-7

cdr3_aa: CASRNRERGDTQYF
cdr3_nt: TGTGCCAGTCGAAACAGGGAGAGGGGAGATACGCAGTATTTT
clone_size: NA
v_call: TRBV19
d_call: NA
j_call: TRBJ2-3

cdr3_aa: CASNPKAGGRGDTQYF
cdr3_nt: TGTGCCAGCAACCCGAAGGCGGGAGGGCGTGGGGATACGCAGTATTTT
clone_size: few
v_call: TRBV5-4
d_call: TRBD2
j_call: TRBJ2-3

cdr3_aa: CASSVLGQGTTGELFF
cdr3_nt: TGTGCCAGCAGCGTGTTGGGACAGGGGACTACCGGGGAGCTGTTTTTT
clone_size: NA
v_call: TRBV9
d_call: TRBD1
j_call: TRBJ2-2

cdr3_aa: CASSSFSGTSGDGTQYF
cdr3_nt: TGTGCCAGCAGCTCCTTTAGCGGGACTAGCGGTGATGGGACCCAGTACTTC
clone_size: NA
v_call: TRBV11-3
d_call: TRBD2
j_call: TRBJ2-5

cdr3_aa: CAWGTGLYEQYF
cdr3_nt: TGTGCCTGGGGGACAGGGTTGTACGAGCAGTACTTC
clone_size: NA
v_call: TRBV30
d_call: TRBD1
j_call: TRBJ2-7

cdr3_aa: CASSQPTSLYNEQFF
cdr3_nt: TGCGCCAGCAGCCAGCCCACTAGCCTCTACAATGAGCAGTTCTTC
clone_size: once
v_call: TRBV4-1
d_call: NA
j_call: TRBJ2-1

cdr3_aa: CASSPGSYNSPLHF
cdr3_nt: TGTGCCAGCAGCCCGGGCTCCTATAATTCACCCCTCCACTTT
clone_size: NA
v_call: TRBV13
d_call: NA
j_call: TRBJ1-6

cdr3_aa: CASSLGTGGVGAFF
cdr3_nt: TGTGCCAGCAGCTTGGGGACGGGGGGTGTAGGAGCTTTCTTT
clone_size: NA
v_call: TRBV5-6
d_call: NA
j_call: TRBJ1-1

cdr3_aa: CASSLTSGGGETQYF
cdr3_nt: TGTGCCAGCAGCTTGACTAGCGGAGGGGGGGAGACCCAGTACTTC
clone_size: NA
v_call: TRBV11-2
d_call: TRBD2
j_call: TRBJ2-5

cdr3_aa: CSVKTSNLNNEQFF
cdr3_nt: TGCAGCGTTAAGACTAGCAACCTGAACAATGAGCAGTTCTTC
clone_size: once
v_call: TRBV29-1
d_call: TRBD2
j_call: TRBJ2-1

cdr3_aa: CASSFGNRGLKETQYF
cdr3_nt: TGTGCCAGCAGCTTCGGGAACAGGGGGCTGAAGGAGACCCAGTACTTC
clone_size: few
v_call: TRBV7-3
d_call: TRBD1
j_call: TRBJ2-5

cdr3_aa: CASSFAPEGTEAFF
cdr3_nt: TGTGCCAGCAGCTTTGCACCCGAGGGAACTGAAGCTTTCTTT
clone_size: NA
v_call: TRBV7-2
d_call: NA
j_call: TRBJ1-1

cdr3_aa: CARGAVAKNIQYF
cdr3_nt: TGCGCCCGCGGCGCAGTAGCCAAAAACATTCAGTACTTC
clone_size: NA
v_call: TRBV10-2
d_call: NA
j_call: TRBJ2-4

cdr3_aa: CASSPRDREGGGYTF
cdr3_nt: TGCGCCAGCAGCCCCCGGGACAGGGAAGGAGGTGGCTACACCTTC
clone_size: NA
v_call: TRBV4-3
d_call: TRBD1
j_call: TRBJ1-2

cdr3_aa: CASRGGVAANTGELFF
cdr3_nt: TGTGCCAGCAGGGGGGGGGTAGCGGCGAACACCGGGGAGCTGTTTTTT
clone_size: NA
v_call: TRBV6-6
d_call: TRBD2
j_call: TRBJ2-2